This TCR beta chain was documented in a study of shared clonotypes between healthy human individuals. General observations from the study: The sampled material consisted only of blood, and tissue repertoires are likely to differ. It was expected that sequencing depth would affect clonotype sharing among donors.

With respect to this clone: As yet, its antigen is unknown.

The donors, healthy adults who were HIV-negative, had experienced no recent acute infections or vaccinations. The CDR3 runs to 11 residues. The V end lost 3 bases, the J end lost 13 bases, and 10 bases lay between the germline ends. Germline values: CDR1 KGHSH, CDR2 LQKENI. Authors' data handling: From ImmunoSEQ came sequences covering only the junction and carrying no quality scores, so filtering differed. The method was immunoSEQ multiplex PCR; TCRdb's version includes in-frame clones alone and lacks a portion of them. V and J calls and clone size are as listed in that table; D and trimming were resolved from the DNA. The sample has millions of clones, around 94% seen once.

The source is a man aged 18 to 30 in good health. The V and J genes are TRBV18 and TRBJ2-1; no clear D gene. Sequencing input: naive CD4+ T cells sorted from blood. Subset noted: CD45RA+ positively selected. CDR3 sequence reads: CASSPGTLQFF. CDR3 sequence (DNA): TGTGCCAGCTCACCGGGTACCCTTCAGTTCTTC. Looking up the rest from reference TRBV18 and TRBJ2-1 gives the full variable domain: NAGVMQNPRHLVRRRGQEARLRCSPMKGHSHVYWYRQLPEEGLKFMVYLQKENIIDESGMPKERFSAEFPKEGPSILRIQQVVRGDSAAYFCASSPGTLQFFGPGTRLTVL.